This T cell receptor (beta chain) is drawn from a study of cytomegalovirus exposure and HLA in healthy donors. As regards this clone: No antigen is known for it.

Use of 60 Vbeta and 13 Jbeta primers characterized the PCR. TCRdb's table, derived via immunoSEQ multiplex PCR, lists solely in-frame clones and lacks some. The sample contains 150,000 to 200,000 clones, about 79% of which appear only once. Trimming removed 8 bases from V and 5 bases from J; junction bases left unmatched: 0. Germline assignment: CDR1 SEHNR and CDR2 FQNEAQ (reference sequence). The CDR3 sequence is 13 residues long. The study's findings and limits: Immune exposure was documented only through CMV serostatus. Common viral pathogens seemed, in a later analysis, to connect with several of the most significant clusters.

Nominal health characterized the donors when sampled, though unrecorded immune exposures were likely. The sequenced sample consisted of PBMCs. This chain uses TRBV7-9 with TRBJ2-1, with 13 positions matching TRBD2. The sequence derives from a man aged 50-59 years in good health and CMV-seropositive. Written as DNA, the CDR3 is TGTGCCAGCGGGACTAGCGGGAACAATGAGCAGTTCTTC. Translating it yields CASGTSGNNEQFF.